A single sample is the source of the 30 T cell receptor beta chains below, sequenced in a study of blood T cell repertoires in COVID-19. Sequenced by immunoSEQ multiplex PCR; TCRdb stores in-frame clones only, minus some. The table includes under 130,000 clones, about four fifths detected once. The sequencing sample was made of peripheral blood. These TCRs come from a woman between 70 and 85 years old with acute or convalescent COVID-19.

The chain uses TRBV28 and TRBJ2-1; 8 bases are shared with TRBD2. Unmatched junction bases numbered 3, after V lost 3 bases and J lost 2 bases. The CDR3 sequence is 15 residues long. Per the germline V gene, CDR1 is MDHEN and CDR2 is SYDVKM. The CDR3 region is CASSFLAGTYNEQFF. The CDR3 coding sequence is TGTGCCAGCAGTTTCTTAGCGGGAACCTACAATGAGCAGTTCTTC.

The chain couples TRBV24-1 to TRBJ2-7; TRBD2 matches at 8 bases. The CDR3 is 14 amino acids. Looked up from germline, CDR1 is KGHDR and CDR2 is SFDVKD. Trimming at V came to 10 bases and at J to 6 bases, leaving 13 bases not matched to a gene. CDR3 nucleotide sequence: TGTGCCACGCAGGCGGGGGGCGGGGGAACCGAGCAGTACTTC. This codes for CATQAGGGGTEQYF.

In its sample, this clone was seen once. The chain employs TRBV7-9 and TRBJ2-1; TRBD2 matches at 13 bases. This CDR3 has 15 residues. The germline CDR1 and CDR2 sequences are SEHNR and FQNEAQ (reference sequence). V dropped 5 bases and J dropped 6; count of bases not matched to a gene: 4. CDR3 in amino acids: CASSPGLAGLNEQFF. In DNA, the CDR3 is TGTGCCAGCAGCCCGGGACTAGCGGGACTCAATGAGCAGTTCTTC.

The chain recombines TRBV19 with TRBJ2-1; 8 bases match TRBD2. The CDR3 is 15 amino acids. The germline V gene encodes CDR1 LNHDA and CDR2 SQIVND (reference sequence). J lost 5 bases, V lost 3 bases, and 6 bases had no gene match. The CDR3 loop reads CASSMDLAGNNEQFF. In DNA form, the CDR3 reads TGTGCCAGTAGTATGGATTTAGCGGGGAACAATGAGCAGTTCTTC.

The chain's CDR3 is CASQTGRTGELFF. For the CDR3, the DNA is TGTGCCAGCCAGACAGGGAGGACCGGGGAGCTGTTTTTT. The chain is built from TRBV12-3 or TRBV12-4 and TRBJ2-2, with D possibly TRBD1 on 7 matching bases. V was shortened by 8 bases and J by 5 bases, with 12 bases between the two germline ends. This CDR3 spans 13 amino acids.

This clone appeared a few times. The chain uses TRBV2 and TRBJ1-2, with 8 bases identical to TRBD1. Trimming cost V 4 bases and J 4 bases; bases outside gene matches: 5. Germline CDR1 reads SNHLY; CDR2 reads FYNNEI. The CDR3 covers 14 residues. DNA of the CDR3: TGTGCCAGCAGTGGACAGGGGCACGTCTATGGCTACACCTTC. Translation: CASSGQGHVYGYTF.

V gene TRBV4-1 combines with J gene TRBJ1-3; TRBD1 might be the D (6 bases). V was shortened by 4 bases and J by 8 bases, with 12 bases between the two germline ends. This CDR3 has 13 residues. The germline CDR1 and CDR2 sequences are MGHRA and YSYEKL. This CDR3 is CASSRSSGDTIYF. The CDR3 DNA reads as TGCGCCAGCAGCCGATCCTCAGGGGACACCATATATTTT.

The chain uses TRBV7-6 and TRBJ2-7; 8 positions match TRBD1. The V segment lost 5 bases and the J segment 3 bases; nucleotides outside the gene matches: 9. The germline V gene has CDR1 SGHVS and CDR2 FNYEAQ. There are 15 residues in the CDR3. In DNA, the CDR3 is TGTGCCAGCAGCCTGACAGGGGCGGGCGGCTACGAGCAGTACTTC. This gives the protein CASSLTGAGGYEQYF.

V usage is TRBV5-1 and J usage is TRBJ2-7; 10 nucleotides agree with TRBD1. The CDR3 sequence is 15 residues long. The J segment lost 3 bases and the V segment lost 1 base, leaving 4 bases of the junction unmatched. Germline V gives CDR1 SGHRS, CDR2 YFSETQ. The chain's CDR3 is CASSLTDRGFYEQYF. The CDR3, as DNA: TGCGCCAGCAGCTTGACGGACAGGGGGTTCTACGAGCAGTACTTC.

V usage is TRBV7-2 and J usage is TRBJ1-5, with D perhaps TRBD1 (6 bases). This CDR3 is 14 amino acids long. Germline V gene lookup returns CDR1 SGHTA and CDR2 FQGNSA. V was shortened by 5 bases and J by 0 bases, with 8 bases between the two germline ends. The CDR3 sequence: CASSLTGSNQPQHF. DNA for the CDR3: TGTGCCAGCAGCCTGACAGGTAGCAATCAGCCCCAGCATTTT. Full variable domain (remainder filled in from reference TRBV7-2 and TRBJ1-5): GAGVSQSPSNKVTEKGKDVELRCDPISGHTALYWYRQSLGQGLEFLIYFQGNSAPDKSGLPSDRFSAERTGGSVSTLTIQRTQQEDSAVYLCASSLTGSNQPQHFGDGTRLSIL.

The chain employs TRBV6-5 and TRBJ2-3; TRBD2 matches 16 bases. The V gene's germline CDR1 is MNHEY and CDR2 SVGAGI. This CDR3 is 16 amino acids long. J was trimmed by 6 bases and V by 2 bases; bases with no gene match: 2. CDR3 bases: TGTGCCAGCAGTTACGGGGGACTAGCGGGAGGGGATACGCAGTATTTT. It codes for CASSYGGLAGGDTQYF.

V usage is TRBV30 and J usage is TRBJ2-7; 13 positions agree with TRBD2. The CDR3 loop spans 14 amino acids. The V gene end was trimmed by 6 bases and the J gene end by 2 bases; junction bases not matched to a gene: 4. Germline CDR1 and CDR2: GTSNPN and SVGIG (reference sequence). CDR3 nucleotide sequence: TGTGCCTGCTCCGGACTAGCGGGAGCCTACGAGCAGTACTTC. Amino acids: CACSGLAGAYEQYF.

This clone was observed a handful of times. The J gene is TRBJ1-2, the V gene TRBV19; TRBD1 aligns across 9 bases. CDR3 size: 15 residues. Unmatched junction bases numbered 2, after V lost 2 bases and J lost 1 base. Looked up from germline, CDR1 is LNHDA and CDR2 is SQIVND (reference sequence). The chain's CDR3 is CASSILGQGNYGYTF. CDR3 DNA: TGTGCCAGTAGTATATTGGGACAGGGTAACTATGGCTACACCTTC. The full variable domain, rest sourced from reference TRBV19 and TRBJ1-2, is DGGITQSPKYLFRKEGQNVTLSCEQNLNHDAMYWYRQDPGQGLRLIYYSQIVNDFQKGDIAEGYSVSREKKESFPLTVTSAQKNPTAFYLCASSILGQGNYGYTFGSGTRLTVV.

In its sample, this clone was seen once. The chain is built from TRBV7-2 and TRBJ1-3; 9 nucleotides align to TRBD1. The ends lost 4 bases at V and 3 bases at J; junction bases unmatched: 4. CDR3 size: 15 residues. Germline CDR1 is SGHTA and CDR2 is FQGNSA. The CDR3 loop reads CASSSQGAGGNTIYF. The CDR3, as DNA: TGTGCCAGCAGCTCACAGGGGGCGGGTGGAAACACCATATATTTT. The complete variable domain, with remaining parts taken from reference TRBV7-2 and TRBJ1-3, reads GAGVSQSPSNKVTEKGKDVELRCDPISGHTALYWYRQSLGQGLEFLIYFQGNSAPDKSGLPSDRFSAERTGGSVSTLTIQRTQQEDSAVYLCASSSQGAGGNTIYFGEGSWLTVV.

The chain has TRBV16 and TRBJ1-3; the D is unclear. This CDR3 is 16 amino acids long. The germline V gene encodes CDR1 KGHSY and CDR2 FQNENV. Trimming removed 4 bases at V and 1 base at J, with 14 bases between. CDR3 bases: TGTGCCAGCAGCCCCCGACGGACTCGTTCTGGAAACACCATATATTTT. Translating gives CASSPRRTRSGNTIYF.

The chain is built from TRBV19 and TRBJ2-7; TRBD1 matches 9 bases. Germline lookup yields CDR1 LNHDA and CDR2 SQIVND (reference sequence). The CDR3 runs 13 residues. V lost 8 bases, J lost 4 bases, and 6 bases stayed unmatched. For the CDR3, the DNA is TGTGCCAGTGCCGGGACAGGGAGTTACGAGCAGTACTTC. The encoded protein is CASAGTGSYEQYF.

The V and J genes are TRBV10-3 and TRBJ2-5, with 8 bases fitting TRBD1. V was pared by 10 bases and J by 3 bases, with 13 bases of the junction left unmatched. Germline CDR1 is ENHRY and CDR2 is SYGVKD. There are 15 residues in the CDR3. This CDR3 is CATQVAGQGEETQYF. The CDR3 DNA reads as TGTGCCACCCAGGTGGCTGGACAGGGAGAAGAGACCCAGTACTTC.

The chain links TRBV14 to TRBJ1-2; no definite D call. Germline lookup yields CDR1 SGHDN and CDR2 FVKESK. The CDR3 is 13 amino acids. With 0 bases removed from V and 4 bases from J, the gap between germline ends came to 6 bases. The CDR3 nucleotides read TGTGCCAGCAGCCAAGAGCGGAGCTATGGCTACACCTTC. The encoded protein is CASSQERSYGYTF.

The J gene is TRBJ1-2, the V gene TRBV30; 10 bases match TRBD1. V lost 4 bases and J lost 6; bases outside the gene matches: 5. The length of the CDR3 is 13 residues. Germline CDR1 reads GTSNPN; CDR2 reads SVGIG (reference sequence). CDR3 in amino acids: CAWIGDRGHGYTF. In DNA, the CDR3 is TGTGCCTGGATAGGGGACAGGGGCCATGGCTACACCTTC.

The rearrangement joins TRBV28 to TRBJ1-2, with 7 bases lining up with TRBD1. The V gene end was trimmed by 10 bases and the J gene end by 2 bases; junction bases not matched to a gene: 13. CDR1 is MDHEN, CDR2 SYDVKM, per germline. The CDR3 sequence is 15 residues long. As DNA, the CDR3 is TGTGCCACCACACCCCAAACACAGGGGAACTATGGCTACACCTTC. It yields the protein CATTPQTQGNYGYTF.

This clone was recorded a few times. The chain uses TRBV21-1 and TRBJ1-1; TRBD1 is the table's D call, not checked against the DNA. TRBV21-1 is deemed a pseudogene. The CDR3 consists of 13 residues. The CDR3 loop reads CASSEYRNTEAFF. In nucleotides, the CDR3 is TGTGCCAGCAGCGAATACAGGAACACTGAAGCTTTCTTT.

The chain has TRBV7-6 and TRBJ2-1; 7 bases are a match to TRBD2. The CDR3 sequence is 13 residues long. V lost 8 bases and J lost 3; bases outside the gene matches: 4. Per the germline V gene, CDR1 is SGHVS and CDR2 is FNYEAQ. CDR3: CASGREYYNEQFF. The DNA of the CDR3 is TGTGCCAGCGGGCGGGAGTACTACAATGAGCAGTTCTTC.

CDR3 DNA: TGTGCCAGCAGTGAAGGGATAGCGGGGGGTCACGAGCAGTACTTC. It yields the protein CASSEGIAGGHEQYF. The chain is built from TRBV2 and TRBJ2-7, with 10 bases fitting TRBD2. Germline CDR1 and CDR2: SNHLY and FYNNEI. Unmatched junction bases numbered 5, after V lost 1 base and J lost 5 bases. The CDR3 is 15 residues long.

CDR3 loop: CASSAGVVDSEKLFF. In nucleotides, the CDR3 is TGTGCCAGCAGCGCAGGGGTTGTGGATAGTGAAAAACTGTTTTTT. The chain couples TRBV9 to TRBJ1-4; possibly TRBD1 for D (6 bases). This CDR3 has 15 residues. V shed 3 bases and J shed 7 bases, with 16 bases lying between them. Germline V CDR1 and CDR2: SGDLS, YYNGEE.

CDR3 coding DNA: TGTGCCAGTAGCAGACAGGGACCCGACGGCTACACCTTC. As protein: CASSRQGPDGYTF. The chain uses TRBV19 and TRBJ1-2, with 7 bases lining up with TRBD1. From germline, CDR1 is LNHDA and CDR2 SQIVND (reference sequence). V was pared by 6 bases and J by 8 bases, with 9 bases of the junction left unmatched. This CDR3 region has 13 residues.

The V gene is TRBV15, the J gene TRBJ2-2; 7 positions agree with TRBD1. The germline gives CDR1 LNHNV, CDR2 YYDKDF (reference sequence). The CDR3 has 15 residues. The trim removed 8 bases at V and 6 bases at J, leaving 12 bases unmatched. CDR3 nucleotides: TGTGCCACCGGTCGATACAGGCAGGGGGCCGGGGAGCTGTTTTTT. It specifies CATGRYRQGAGELFF.

The CDR3 region has the DNA TGTGCCAGCAGATGGGACAGGCTCACTGAAGCTTTCTTT. Translation: CASRWDRLTEAFF. The chain carries TRBV6-5 and TRBJ1-1; TRBD1 matches 8 bases. Per germline, CDR1 MNHEY and CDR2 SVGAGI. V gave up 6 bases and J gave up 4 bases; unmatched junction bases: 4. The CDR3 is 13 amino acids.

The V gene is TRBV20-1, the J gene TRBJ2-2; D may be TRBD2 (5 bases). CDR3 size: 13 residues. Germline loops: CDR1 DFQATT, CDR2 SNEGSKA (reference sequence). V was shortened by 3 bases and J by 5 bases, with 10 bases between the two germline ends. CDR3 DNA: TGCAGTGCTAGTCTCCGGGATACCGGGGAGCTGTTTTTT. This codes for CSASLRDTGELFF.

CDR3 sequence (DNA): TGTGCCAGCAGTGAATGGACAGCGGGAACGGGCCAGCCCCAGCATTTT. This translates into CASSEWTAGTGQPQHF. V usage is TRBV6-1 and J usage is TRBJ1-5; TRBD1 is a possible D gene (6 bases). The ends were cut back, 2 bases at V and 7 bases at J, with 18 bases in the middle. The CDR3 contains 16 residues. Germline V gene lookup returns CDR1 MNHNS and CDR2 SASEGT.

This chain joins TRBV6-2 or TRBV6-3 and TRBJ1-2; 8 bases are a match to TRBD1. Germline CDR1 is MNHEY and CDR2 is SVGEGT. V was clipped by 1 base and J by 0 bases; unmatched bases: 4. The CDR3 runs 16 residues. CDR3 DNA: TGTGCCAGCAGTTACTGGGGGGACAGGACTAACTATGGCTACACCTTC. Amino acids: CASSYWGDRTNYGYTF.